These T cell receptor beta chains were read from a single sample in a study of blood T cell repertoires in COVID-19. Assay used: immunoSEQ multiplex PCR; TCRdb lists only in-frame clones, some missing. Of about 340,000 clones listed, 86% are singletons. The sequencing input was PBMCs or T cells enriched from blood (not recorded which). These receptor sequences come from a woman aged 40 to 50 with acute COVID-19. Both conserved end residues are part of each CDR3. A D gene is named only where the DNA matches it firmly. Not all rows give a size; the values are once, few, many and, for expanded clones, a class.

d_call j_call clone_size v_call cdr3_aa cdr3_nt
TRBD1 TRBJ1-1 . TRBV4-2 CASSLLPGQMNTEAFF TGTGCCAGCAGCCTGTTACCGGGACAGATGAACACTGAAGCTTTCTTT
TRBD1 TRBJ1-2 . TRBV6-5 CASSLGTGGLNGYTF TGTGCCAGCAGTCTCGGGACAGGGGGATTGAATGGCTACACCTTC
TRBD1 TRBJ1-1 . TRBV6-5 CASFVTGTEAFF TGTGCCAGCTTTGTGACAGGGACTGAAGCTTTCTTT
. TRBJ2-7 . TRBV5-1 CASTVEGTVQQYF TGCGCCAGTACGGTTGAGGGTACGGTCCAGCAGTACTTC
TRBD1 TRBJ2-5 . TRBV7-3 CASSPEGTGEETQYF TGTGCCAGCAGCCCCGAGGGGACAGGGGAAGAGACCCAGTACTTC
TRBD1 TRBJ2-1 once TRBV12-3/TRBV12-4 CASSLGQGAIFF TGTGCCAGCAGTTTAGGACAGGGCGCAATTTTCTTC
. TRBJ2-3 . TRBV3-1/TRBV3-2 CASSQGYSSTDTQYF TGTGCCAGCAGCCAAGGATACAGTAGCACAGATACGCAGTATTTT
TRBD2 TRBJ2-7 . TRBV7-3 CASSEKHIRTSGISQYEQYF TGTGCCAGCAGCGAGAAACACATCCGGACTAGCGGGATCTCGCAGTACGAGCAGTACTTC
. TRBJ2-7 . TRBV28 CASSSGTIPYEQYF TGTGCCAGCAGCTCTGGGACAATCCCCTACGAGCAGTACTTC
TRBD2 TRBJ2-3 . TRBV25-1 CASSSLERGFNRDTQYF TGTGCCAGCAGTTCGCTTGAGCGGGGGTTTAATAGAGATACGCAGTATTTT
. TRBJ2-7 . TRBV7-2 CASSLALRGPYEQYF TGTGCCAGCAGCTTAGCATTGCGGGGTCCCTACGAGCAGTACTTC
. TRBJ2-3 once TRBV5-4 CASSLGQGSLTDTQYF TGTGCCAGCAGCTTGGGGCAGGGTTCCCTCACAGATACGCAGTATTTT
. TRBJ1-3 . TRBV5-6 CASSSISSGNTIYF TGTGCCAGCAGCTCAATTAGCTCTGGAAACACCATATATTTT
TRBD1 TRBJ2-1 once TRBV7-2 CASSYDRASYNEQFF TGTGCCAGCAGTTACGACAGGGCTTCCTACAATGAGCAGTTCTTC
. TRBJ2-7 . TRBV27 CATRPSAPRDEQYF TGTGCCACCCGACCCTCGGCACCGAGGGACGAGCAGTACTTC
. TRBJ2-1 . TRBV2 CASSENSNEQFF TGTGCCAGCAGTGAAAACAGTAATGAGCAGTTCTTC
TRBD2 TRBJ2-7 . TRBV6-5 CASSLQSGVSYEQYF TGTGCCAGCTCCCTCCAGAGCGGGGTTTCCTACGAGCAGTACTTC
. TRBJ1-6 . TRBV4-1 CASSQEGSGVGSPLHF TGCGCCAGCAGCCAAGAAGGAAGCGGCGTCGGTTCACCCCTCCACTTT
. TRBJ2-3 few TRBV6-2/TRBV6-3 CASSYSSGEGTDTQYF TGTGCCAGCAGTTACTCGAGTGGAGAGGGCACAGATACGCAGTATTTT
. TRBJ2-5 . TRBV19 CASSMVTDSGTQYF TGTGCCAGTAGTATGGTGACGGATAGCGGGACCCAGTACTTC
TRBD2 TRBJ2-7 . TRBV5-1 CASSLAASGVHEQYF TGCGCCAGCAGCTTGGCGGCTAGCGGGGTCCACGAGCAGTACTTC
. TRBJ2-5 . TRBV5-6 CASSFGLGGGTQYF TGTGCCAGCAGCTTCGGACTAGGGGGGGGGACCCAGTACTTC
. TRBJ1-1 . TRBV5-4 CASSDLSTVTEAFF TGTGCCAGCAGTGACCTATCGACAGTCACTGAAGCTTTCTTT